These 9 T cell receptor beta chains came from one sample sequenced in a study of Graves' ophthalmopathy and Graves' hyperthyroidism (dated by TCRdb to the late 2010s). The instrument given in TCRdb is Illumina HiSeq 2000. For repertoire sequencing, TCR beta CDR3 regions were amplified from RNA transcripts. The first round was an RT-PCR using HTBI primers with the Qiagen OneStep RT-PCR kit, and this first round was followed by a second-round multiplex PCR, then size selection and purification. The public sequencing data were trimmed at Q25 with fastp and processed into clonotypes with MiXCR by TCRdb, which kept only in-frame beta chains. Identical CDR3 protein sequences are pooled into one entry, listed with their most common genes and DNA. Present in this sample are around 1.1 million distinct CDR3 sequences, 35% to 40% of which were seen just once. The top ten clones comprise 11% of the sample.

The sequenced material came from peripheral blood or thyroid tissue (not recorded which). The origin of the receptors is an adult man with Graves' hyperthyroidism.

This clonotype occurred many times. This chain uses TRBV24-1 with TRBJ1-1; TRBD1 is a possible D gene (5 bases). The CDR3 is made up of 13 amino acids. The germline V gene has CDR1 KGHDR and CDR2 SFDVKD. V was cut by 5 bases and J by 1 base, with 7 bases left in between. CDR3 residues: CATSVGGNTEAFF. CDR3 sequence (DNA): TGTGCCACCAGTGTGGGGGGGAACACTGAAGCTTTCTTT.

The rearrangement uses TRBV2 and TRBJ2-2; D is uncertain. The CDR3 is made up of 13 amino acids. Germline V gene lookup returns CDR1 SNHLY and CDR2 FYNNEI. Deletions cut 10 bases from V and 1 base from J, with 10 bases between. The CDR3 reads CATQRGNTGELFF. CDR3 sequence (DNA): TGTGCCACCCAGCGAGGGAACACCGGGGAGCTGTTTTTT.

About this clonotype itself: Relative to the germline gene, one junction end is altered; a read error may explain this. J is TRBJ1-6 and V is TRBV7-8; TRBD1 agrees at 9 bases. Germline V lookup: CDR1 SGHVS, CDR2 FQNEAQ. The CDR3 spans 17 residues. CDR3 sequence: CASRSGTGSSYNSPFHF. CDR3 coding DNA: TGTGCCAGCAGGTCTGGGACAGGGAGCTCCTATAATTCACCCTTCCACTTT.

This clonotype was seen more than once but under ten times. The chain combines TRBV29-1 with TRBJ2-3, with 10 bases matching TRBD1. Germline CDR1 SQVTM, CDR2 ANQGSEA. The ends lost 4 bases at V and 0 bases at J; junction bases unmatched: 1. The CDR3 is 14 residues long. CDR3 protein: CSVGTGGSTDTQYF. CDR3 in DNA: TGCAGCGTTGGGACAGGGGGTAGCACAGATACGCAGTATTTT.

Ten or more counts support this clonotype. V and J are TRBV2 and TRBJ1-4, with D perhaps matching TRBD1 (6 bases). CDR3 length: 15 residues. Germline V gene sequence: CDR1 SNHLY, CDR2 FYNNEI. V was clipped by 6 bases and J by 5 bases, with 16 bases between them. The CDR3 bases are TGTGCCAGCAGACCGGACAGAGCCTCAAATGAAAAACTGTTTTTT. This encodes CASRPDRASNEKLFF.

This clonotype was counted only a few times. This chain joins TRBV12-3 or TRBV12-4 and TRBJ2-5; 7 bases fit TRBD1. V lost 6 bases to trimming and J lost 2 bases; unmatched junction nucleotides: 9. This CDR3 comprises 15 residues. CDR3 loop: CASSLGTATQETQYF. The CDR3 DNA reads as TGTGCCAGCAGCCTAGGGACAGCCACTCAAGAGACCCAGTACTTC.

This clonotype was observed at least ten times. CDR3 sequence reads: CSVPRPGLAGYTF. Written as DNA, the CDR3 is TGCAGCGTCCCAAGACCGGGCCTAGCTGGCTACACCTTC. The chain is built from TRBV29-1 and TRBJ1-2; no firm D call. The CDR3 totals 13 residues. CDR1 is SQVTM and CDR2 is ANQGSEA in the germline V gene. V lost 6 bases and J lost 7, with 18 bases in between.

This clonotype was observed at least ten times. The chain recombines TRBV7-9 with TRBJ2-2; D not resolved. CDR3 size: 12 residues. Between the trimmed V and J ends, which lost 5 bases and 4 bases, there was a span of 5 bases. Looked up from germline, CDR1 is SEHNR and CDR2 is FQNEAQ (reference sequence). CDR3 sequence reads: CASSHSTGELFF. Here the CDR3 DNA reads TGTGCCAGCAGCCACTCCACCGGGGAGCTGTTTTTT.

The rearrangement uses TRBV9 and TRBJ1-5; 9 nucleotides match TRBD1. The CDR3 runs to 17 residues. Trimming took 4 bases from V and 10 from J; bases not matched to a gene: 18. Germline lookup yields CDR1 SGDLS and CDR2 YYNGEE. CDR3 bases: TGTGCCAGCAGCCCTAGCCGTGGACAGGGGCTGGTTTCACCCCAGCATTTT. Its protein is CASSPSRGQGLVSPQHF.